This TCR beta chain was identified during a study of radiation and T cells in renal cell carcinoma. Whole-study results and caveats: In nephrectomy-only tumors, top 100 clonotypes averaged approximately 40%, versus roughly 54% irradiated.

Comments on this clone: The antigen is not known.

The protocol was immunoSEQ multiplex PCR, while the TCRdb copy is restricted to in-frame clones and leaves out a portion. The sample lists roughly 20,000 clones, approximately 59% occurring once. Specified treatment: treatment-naive control, cytoreductive nephrectomy. Treatment-naive patients without radiation supplied the control tumors at nephrectomy. This renal cell carcinoma was of the clear cell type. Sequenced control tumors were from over ten males and several females, median age roughly 60. The specimen was tumor tissue, collected from a patient whose treatment was nephrectomy without radiotherapy. The sequence came from a man between 50 and 59 years old with renal cell carcinoma.

The CDR3 is CASSLGPEGGYTF. CDR3 bases: TGTGCCAGCAGTTTAGGCCCCGAGGGTGGCTACACCTTC. This sequence joins TRBV27 and TRBJ1-2, with D uncertain. Germline V lookup: CDR1 MNHEY, CDR2 SMNVEV (reference sequence). This CDR3 is built from 13 residues. Deletions cut 2 bases from V and 7 bases from J, with 11 bases between.